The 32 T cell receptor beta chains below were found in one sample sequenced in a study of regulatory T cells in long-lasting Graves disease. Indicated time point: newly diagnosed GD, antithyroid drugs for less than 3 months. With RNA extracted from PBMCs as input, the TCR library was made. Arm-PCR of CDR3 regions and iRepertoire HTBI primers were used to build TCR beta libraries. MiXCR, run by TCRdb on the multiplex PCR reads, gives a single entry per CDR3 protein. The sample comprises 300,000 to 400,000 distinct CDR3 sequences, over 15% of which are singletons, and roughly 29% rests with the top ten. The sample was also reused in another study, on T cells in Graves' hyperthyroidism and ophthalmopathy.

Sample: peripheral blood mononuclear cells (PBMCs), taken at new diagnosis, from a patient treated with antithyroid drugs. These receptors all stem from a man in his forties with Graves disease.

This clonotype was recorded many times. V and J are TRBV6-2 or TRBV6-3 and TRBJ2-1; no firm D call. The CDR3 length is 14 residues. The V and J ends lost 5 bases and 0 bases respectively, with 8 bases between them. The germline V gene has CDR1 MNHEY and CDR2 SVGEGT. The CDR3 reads CASSPTSSYNEQFF. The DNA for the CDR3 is TGTGCCAGCAGTCCCACGAGCTCCTACAATGAGCAGTTCTTC.

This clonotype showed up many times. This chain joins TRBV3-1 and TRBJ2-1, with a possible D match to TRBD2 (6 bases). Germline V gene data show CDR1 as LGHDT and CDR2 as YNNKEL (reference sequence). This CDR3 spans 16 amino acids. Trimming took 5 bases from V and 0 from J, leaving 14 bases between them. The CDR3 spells CASSSQLAVSYNEQFF. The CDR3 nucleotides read TGTGCCAGCAGCTCTCAATTAGCGGTCTCCTACAATGAGCAGTTCTTC.

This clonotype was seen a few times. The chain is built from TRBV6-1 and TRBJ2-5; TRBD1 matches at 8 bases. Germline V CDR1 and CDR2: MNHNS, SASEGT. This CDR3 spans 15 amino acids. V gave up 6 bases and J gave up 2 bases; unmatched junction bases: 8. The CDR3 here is CASSSHDRGQETQYF. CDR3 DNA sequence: TGTGCCAGCAGCTCCCACGACAGGGGTCAAGAGACCCAGTACTTC.

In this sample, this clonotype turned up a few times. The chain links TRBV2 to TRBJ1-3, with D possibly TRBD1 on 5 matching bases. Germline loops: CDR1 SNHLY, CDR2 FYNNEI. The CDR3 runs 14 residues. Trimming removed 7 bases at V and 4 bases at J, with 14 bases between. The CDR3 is CASMDGGRGNTIYF. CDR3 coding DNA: TGTGCCAGCATGGACGGGGGAAGAGGAAACACCATATATTTT.

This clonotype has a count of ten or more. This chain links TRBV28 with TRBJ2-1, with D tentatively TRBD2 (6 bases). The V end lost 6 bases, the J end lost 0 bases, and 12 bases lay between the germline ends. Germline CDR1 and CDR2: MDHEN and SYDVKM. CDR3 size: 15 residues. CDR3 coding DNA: TGTGCCAGCAGGAGCGGGCAGAGCTCCTACAATGAGCAGTTCTTC. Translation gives CASRSGQSSYNEQFF.

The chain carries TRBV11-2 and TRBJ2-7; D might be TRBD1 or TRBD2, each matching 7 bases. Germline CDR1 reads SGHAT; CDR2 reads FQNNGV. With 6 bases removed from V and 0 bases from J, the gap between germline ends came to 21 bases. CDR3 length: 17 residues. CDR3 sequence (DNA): TGTGCCAGCAGTCACCAGGGGGGGGCTTACCTCTCCTACGAGCAGTACTTC. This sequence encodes CASSHQGGAYLSYEQYF.

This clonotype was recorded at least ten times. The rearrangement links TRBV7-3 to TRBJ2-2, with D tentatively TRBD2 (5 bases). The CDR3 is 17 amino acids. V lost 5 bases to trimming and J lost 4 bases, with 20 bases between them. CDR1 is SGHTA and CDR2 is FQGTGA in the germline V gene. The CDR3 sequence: CASSNSPTAAGTGELFF. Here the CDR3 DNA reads TGTGCCAGCAGCAACAGCCCAACAGCGGCCGGCACCGGGGAGCTGTTTTTT. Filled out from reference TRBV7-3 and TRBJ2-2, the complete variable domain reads GAGVSQTPSNKVTEKGKYVELRCDPISGHTALYWYRQSLGQGPEFLIYFQGTGAADDSGLPNDRFFAVRPEGSVSTLKIQRTERGDSAVYLCASSNSPTAAGTGELFFGEGSRLTVL.

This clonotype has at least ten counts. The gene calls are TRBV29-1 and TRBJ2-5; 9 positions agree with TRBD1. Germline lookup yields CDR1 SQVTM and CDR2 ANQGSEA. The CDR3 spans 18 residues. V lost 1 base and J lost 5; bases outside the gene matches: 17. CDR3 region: CSVEVIYRITGGRETQYF. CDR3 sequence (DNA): TGCAGCGTTGAAGTCATCTACAGGATTACAGGGGGCAGGGAGACCCAGTACTTC.

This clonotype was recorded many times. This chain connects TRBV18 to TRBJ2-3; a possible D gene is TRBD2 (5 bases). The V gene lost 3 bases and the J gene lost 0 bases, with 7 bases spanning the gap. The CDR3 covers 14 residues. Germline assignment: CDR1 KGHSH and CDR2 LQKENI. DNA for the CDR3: TGTGCCAGCTCACCTAGGACTAGCACAGATACGCAGTATTTT. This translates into CASSPRTSTDTQYF.

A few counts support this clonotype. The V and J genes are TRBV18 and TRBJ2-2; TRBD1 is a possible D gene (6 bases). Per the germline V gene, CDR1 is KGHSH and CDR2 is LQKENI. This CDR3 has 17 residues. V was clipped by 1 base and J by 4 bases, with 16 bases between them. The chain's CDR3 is CASSPRGQSPPTGELFF. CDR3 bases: TGTGCCAGCTCACCACGGGGACAATCTCCCCCCACCGGGGAGCTGTTTTTT. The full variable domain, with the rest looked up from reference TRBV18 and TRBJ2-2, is NAGVMQNPRHLVRRRGQEARLRCSPMKGHSHVYWYRQLPEEGLKFMVYLQKENIIDESGMPKERFSAEFPKEGPSILRIQQVVRGDSAAYFCASSPRGQSPPTGELFFGEGSRLTVL.

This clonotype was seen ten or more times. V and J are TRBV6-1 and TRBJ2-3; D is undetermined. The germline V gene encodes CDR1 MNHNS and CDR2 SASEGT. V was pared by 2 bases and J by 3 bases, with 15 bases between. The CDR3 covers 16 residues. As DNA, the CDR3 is TGTGCCAGCAGTGAAAACTCCCTCATTCAGACAGATACGCAGTATTTT. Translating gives CASSENSLIQTDTQYF.

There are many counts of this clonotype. The CDR3 region has the DNA TGTGCCACCAGTGATTTCGGGGGGGCCACAGATACGCAGTATTTT. The encoded protein is CATSDFGGATDTQYF. The chain carries TRBV24-1 and TRBJ2-3, with 8 bases matching TRBD2. J gave up 2 bases and V 1 base, and 1 base lay outside the gene matches. CDR1 and CDR2 from the germline V gene are KGHDR and SFDVKD. This CDR3 spans 15 amino acids.

CDR3 loop: CASSQYQPFEGYTF. The CDR3 DNA reads as TGTGCCAGCAGCCAATACCAGCCTTTCGAAGGCTACACCTTC. V and J are TRBV14 and TRBJ1-2; D is undetermined. The germline V and J ends were trimmed by 2 bases and 8 bases, with 15 bases remaining between them. Looked up from germline, CDR1 is SGHDN and CDR2 is FVKESK. The CDR3 is 14 residues long.

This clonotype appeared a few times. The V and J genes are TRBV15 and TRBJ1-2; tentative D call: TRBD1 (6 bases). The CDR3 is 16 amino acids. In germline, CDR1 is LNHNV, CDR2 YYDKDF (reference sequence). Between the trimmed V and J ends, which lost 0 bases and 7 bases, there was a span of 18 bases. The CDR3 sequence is CATSREKIAGAGGYTF. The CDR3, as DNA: TGTGCCACCAGCAGAGAAAAGATCGCAGGGGCTGGTGGCTACACCTTC.

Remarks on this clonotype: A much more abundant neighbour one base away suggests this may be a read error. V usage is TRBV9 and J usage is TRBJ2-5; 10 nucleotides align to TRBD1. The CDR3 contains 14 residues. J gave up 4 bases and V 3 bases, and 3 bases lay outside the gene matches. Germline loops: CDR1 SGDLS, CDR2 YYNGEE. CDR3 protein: CASSAGDRGETQYF. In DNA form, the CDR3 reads TGTGCCAGCAGCGCCGGGGACAGGGGAGAGACCCAGTACTTC.

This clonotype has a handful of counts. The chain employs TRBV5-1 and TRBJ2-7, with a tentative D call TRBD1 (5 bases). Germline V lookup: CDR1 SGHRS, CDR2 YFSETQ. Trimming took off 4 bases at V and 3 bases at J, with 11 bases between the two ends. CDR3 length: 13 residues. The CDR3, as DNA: TGCGCCAGCAGCCGGAAGGGGTTCTACGAGCAGTACTTC. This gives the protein CASSRKGFYEQYF.

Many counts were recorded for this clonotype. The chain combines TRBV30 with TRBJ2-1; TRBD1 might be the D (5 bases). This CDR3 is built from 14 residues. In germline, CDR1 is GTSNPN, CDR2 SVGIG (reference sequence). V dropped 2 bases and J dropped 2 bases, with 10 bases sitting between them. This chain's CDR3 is CAWSPDSPYNEQFF. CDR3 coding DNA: TGTGCCTGGAGTCCCGACAGTCCCTACAATGAGCAGTTCTTC.

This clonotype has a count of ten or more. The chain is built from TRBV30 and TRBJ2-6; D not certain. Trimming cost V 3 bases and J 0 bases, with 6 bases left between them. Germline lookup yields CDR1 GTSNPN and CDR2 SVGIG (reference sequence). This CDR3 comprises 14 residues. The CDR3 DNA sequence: TGTGCCTGGAGAAGGGACTCTGGGGCCAACGTCCTGACTTTC. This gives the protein CAWRRDSGANVLTF. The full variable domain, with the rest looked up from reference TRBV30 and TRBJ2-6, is SQTIHQWPATLVQPVGSPLSLECTVEGTSNPNLYWYRQAAGRGLQLLFYSVGIGQISSEVPQNLSASRPQDRQFILSSKKLLLSDSGFYLCAWRRDSGANVLTFGAGSRLTVL.

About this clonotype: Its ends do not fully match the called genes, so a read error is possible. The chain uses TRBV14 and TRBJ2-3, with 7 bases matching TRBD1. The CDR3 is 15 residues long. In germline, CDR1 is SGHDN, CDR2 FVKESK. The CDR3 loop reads CASSQRTGDTDTRYF. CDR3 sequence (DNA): TGTGCCAGCAGCCAAAGGACAGGAGACACAGATACGCGGTATTTT.

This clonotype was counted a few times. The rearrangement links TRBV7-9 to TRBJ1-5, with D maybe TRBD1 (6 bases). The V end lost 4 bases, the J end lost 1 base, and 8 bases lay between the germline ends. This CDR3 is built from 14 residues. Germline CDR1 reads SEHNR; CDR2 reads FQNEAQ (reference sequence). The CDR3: CASSYQGSNQPQHF. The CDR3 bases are TGTGCCAGCAGCTACCAGGGGAGCAATCAGCCCCAGCATTTT.

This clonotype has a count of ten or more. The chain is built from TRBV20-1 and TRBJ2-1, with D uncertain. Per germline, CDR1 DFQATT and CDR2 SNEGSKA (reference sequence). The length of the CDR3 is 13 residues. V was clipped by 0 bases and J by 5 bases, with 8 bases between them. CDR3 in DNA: TGCAGTGCTAGAGATGGTACCCACAATGAGCAGTTCTTC. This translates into CSARDGTHNEQFF.

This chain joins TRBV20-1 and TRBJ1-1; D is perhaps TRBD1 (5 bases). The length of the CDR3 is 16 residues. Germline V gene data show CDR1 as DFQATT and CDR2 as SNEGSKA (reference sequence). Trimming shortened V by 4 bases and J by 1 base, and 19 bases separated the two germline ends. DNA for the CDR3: TGCAGTGCTAACCTACGGTGGGCCGGACAGAACACTGAAGCTTTCTTT. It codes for CSANLRWAGQNTEAFF.

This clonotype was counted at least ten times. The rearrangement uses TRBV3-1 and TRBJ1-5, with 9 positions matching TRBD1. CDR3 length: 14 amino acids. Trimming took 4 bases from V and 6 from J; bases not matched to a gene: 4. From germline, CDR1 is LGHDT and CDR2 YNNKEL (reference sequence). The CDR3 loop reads CASSPTQGAQPQHF. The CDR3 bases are TGTGCCAGCAGCCCCACACAGGGGGCTCAGCCCCAGCATTTT.

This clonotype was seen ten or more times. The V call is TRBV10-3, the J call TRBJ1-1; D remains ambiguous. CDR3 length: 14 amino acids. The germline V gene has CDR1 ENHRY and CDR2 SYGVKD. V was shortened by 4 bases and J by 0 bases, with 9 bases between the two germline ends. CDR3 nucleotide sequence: TGTGCCATCAGTGGGATCGGGATGAACACTGAAGCTTTCTTT. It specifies CAISGIGMNTEAFF.

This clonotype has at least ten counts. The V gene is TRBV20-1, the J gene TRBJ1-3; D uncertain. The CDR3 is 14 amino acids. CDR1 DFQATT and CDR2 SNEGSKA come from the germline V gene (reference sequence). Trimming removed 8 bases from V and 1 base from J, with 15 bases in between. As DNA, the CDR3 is TGCAGTCCCTCCCCTTCGATTTCTGGAAACACCATATATTTT. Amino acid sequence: CSPSPSISGNTIYF.

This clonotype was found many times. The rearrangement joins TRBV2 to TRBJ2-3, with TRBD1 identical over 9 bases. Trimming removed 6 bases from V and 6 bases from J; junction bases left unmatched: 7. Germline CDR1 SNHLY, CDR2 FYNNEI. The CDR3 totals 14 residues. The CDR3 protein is CASSPLTGGDTQYF. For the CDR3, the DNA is TGTGCCAGCAGCCCGTTGACAGGGGGGGATACGCAGTATTTT.

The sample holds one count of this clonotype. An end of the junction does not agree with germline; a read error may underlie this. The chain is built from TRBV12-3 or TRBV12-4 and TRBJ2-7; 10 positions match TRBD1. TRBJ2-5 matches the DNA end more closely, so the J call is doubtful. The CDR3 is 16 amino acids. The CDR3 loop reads CASSYSGTGDQETQYF. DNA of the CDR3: TGTGCCAGCAGTTATTCCGGGACAGGGGACCAGGAGACCCAGTACTTC.

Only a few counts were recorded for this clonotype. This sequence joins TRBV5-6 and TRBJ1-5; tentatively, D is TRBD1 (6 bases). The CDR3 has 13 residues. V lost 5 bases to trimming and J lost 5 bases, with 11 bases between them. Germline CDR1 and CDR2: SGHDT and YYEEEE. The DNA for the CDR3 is TGTGCCAGCAGTAGAAGGGGGGATCAGCCCCAGCATTTT. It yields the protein CASSRRGDQPQHF.

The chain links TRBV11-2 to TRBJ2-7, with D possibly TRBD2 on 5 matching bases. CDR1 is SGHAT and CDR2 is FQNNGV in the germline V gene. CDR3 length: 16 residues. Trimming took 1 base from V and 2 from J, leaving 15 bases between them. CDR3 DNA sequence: TGTGCCAGCAGCTTAGGGAGGAACGCGGACCCCTACGAGCAGTACTTC. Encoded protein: CASSLGRNADPYEQYF.

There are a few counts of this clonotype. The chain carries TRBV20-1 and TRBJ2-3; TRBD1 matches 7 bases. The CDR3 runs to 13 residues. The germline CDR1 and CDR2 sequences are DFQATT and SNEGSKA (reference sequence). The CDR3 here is CSPRGSPTDTQYF. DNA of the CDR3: TGCAGCCCCAGGGGGAGTCCCACAGATACGCAGTATTTT.

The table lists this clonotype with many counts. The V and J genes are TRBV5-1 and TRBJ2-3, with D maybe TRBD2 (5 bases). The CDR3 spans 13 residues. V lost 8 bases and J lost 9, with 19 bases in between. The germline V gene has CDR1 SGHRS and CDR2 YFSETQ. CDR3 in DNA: TGCGCCAGTAGACCCAGGAGCTCGGGGACGCAGTATTTT. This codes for CASRPRSSGTQYF.

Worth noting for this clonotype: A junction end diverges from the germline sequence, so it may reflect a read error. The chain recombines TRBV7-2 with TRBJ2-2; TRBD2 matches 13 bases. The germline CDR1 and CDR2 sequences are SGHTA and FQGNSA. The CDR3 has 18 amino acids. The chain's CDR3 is CAGSPLLAGGPGTGELFF. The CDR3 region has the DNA TGTGCCGGCAGCCCCCTACTAGCGGGGGGGCCTGGCACCGGGGAGCTGTTTTTT.